This T cell receptor (beta chain) comes out of a study of regulatory and conventional T cells in RAG deficiency (dated by TCRdb to about 2017). Looking at the study overall: High-throughput TCR beta sequencing was used to compare the diversity and composition of the Treg, conventional CD4+ and CD8+ T cell repertoires of RAG-deficient patients with those of healthy controls. Overall results and qualifications from the work: In Omenn syndrome patients, sorted CD25-high CD127-low cells may represent peripherally activated cells rather than bona fide Treg cells. Unique TCR beta sequences from Treg cells were about 100-fold fewer in Omenn syndrome and CID/AS patients than controls, versus 7.5 to 10-fold for other subsets. Some T-cell subset analyses were not done for some subjects. All patient T-cell subsets had shorter CDR3 lengths; Omenn syndrome patients showed >75% Treg-Tconv repertoire overlap at nucleotide and amino acid level. Compared with control T-cell subpopulations, RAG-deficient patients had much lower Shannon entropy and higher Simpson indices.

The receptor library was made with the immunoSEQ multiplex PCR assay. Genomic DNA from the sorted T-cell subsets was used to amplify rearranged TCR beta chain products, which were then sequenced. The paper's processing steps were these. Repertoire diversity of productive TCR beta rearrangements was quantified using Shannon entropy and Simpson indices. To assess clonal expansion, the frequencies of the 100 most abundant productive TCR beta clonotypes were added up as a share of total reads. The TRB repertoires were scored with a self-reactivity index built on which amino acids appear at CDR3beta positions 6 and 7. Two-way ANOVA was used for repertoire analyses, while Student t or Mann-Whitney tests were used for flow cytometric analyses. TCRdb's version of the immuneACCESS table is confined to in-frame rearrangements and falls short of the full clone set. An unresolved V gene accounts for under half of the shortfall where checked; the remainder is of unknown origin. The V and J calls and clone size were taken over from that table, and D and trimming were inferred from the DNA. Within this sample are about 34,000 clones, with more than 75% of them counted one time only. Of the sample, 3% to 3.5% falls within the top ten clones.

Worth noting for this clone: It has no known antigen specificity. No base-level quality is on record; no much larger clone is a single base apart.

Before genomic DNA was extracted, conventional CD4+ T cells were isolated from blood as CD25-low CD127-high cells. Eight healthy control donors were used as the comparison group for repertoire analyses. The data also belong to a second study, concerning regulatory T cells. The second paper states: In the multiplex PCR, 52 forward TRBV primers and 13 reverse TRBJ primers were used, and assay-based and computational corrections were applied for amplification bias. Restricted unique TRB V-J pairs and skewed V and J gene usage were observed in patient repertoires, most markedly in regulatory T cells. The study compared T-cell receptor beta repertoires of sorted regulatory, conventional CD4+ and CD8+ T cells between CD3G-deficient patients and healthy controls. Ficoll density separation was used to isolate peripheral blood mononuclear cells. Within the immunoSEQ assay, multiplex PCR amplified rearranged TRB loci from genomic DNA. TRB amplicons were sequenced on an Illumina HiSeq platform. Custom algorithms error-filtered the raw sequences and aligned them to reference gene sequences, after which the immunoSEQ online tools were used for analysis. The frequencies of productive and nonproductive TRB rearrangements were evaluated among unique sequences as well as among total sequences. Group comparisons used t tests, Mann-Whitney tests or two-way ANOVA run in Prism software.

The source of this sequence is a human donor in good health. Source material: CD4+ effector T cells sorted from blood.

CDR3 region: CASSLDPTLYEQYF. The nucleotide sequence is given as TGTGCCAGCAGCTTAGATCCGACCCTCTACGAGCAGTACTTC. The chain links TRBV11-1 with TRBJ2-7; the D gene identity is not certain. Its CDR3 holds 14 amino acids, cysteine through phenylalanine. Only CDR3 DNA is held: 42 bases, read in frame from base 1. V is pared back by 1 base and J by 3 bases, with 10 bases lying between the germline termini. Looking up the germline V gene (reference sequence) yields CDR1 SGHAT and CDR2 FQDESV.